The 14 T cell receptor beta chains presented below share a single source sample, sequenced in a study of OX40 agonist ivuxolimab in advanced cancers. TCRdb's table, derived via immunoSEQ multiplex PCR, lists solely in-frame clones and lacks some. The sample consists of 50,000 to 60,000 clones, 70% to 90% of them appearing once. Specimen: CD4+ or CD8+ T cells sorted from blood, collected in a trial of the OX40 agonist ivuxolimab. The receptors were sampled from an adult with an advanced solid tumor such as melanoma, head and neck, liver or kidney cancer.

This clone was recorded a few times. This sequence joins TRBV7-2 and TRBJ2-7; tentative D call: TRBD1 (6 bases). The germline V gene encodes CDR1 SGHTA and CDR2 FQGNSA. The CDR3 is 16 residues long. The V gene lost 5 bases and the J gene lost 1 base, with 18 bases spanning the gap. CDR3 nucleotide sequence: TGTGCCAGCAGCCGACAAGGTTGGGACACTTCCTACGAGCAGTACTTC. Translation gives CASSRQGWDTSYEQYF.

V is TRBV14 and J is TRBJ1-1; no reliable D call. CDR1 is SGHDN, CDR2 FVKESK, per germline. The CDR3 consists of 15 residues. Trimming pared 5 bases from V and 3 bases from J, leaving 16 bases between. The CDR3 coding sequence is TGTGCCAGCAGCGTAAGCAACCAACCTCACACTGAAGCTTTCTTT. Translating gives CASSVSNQPHTEAFF.

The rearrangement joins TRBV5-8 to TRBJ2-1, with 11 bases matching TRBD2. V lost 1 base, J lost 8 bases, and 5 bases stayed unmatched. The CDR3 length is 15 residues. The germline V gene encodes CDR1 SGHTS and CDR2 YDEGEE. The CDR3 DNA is TGTGCCAGCAGCTTGACTAGCGGGAGTTTCCATGAGCAGTTCTTC. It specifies CASSLTSGSFHEQFF.

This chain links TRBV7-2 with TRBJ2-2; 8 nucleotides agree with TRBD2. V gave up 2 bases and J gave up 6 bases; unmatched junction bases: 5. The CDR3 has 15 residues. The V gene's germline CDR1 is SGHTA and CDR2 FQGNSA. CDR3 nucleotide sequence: TGTGCCAGCAGCTTAAGGGGGACTAGTCCCGGGGAGCTGTTTTTT. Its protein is CASSLRGTSPGELFF.

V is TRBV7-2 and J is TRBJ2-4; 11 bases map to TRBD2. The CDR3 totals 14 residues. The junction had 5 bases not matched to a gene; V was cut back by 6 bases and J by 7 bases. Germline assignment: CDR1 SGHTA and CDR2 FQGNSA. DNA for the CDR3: TGTGCCAGCAGATCCGGGACTAGCGGTAACATTCAGTACTTC. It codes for CASRSGTSGNIQYF.

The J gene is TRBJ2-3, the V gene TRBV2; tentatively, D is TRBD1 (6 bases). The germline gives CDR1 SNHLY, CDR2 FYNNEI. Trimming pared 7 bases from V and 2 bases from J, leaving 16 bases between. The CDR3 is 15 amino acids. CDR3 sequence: CASTGSDSHTDTQYF. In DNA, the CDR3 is TGTGCCAGCACCGGGTCGGACAGTCACACAGATACGCAGTATTTT.

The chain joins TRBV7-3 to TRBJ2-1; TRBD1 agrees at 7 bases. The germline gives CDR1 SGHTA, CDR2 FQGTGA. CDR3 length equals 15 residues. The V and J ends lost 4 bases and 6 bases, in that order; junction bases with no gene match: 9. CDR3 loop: CASSSTGTVPNEQFF. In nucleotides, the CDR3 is TGTGCCAGCAGCTCAACCGGGACAGTACCCAATGAGCAGTTCTTC.

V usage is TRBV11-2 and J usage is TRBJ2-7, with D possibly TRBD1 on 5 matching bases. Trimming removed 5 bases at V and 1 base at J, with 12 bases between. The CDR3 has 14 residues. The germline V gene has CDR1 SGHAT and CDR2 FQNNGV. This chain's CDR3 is CASSPKRGSYEQYF. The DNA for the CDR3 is TGTGCCAGCAGCCCAAAAAGGGGTTCCTACGAGCAGTACTTC.

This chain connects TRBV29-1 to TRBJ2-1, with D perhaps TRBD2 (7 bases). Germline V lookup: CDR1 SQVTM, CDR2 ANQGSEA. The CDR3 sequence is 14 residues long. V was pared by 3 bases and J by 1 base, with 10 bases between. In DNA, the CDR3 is TGCAGCGTTGAGGGGGGGCCTTCCTACAATGAGCAGTTCTTC. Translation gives CSVEGGPSYNEQFF.

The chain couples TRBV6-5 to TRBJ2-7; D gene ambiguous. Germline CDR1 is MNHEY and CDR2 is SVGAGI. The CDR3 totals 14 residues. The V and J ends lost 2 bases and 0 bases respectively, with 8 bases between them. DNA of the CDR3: TGTGCCAGCAGTTACGGCCCTAGCTCCTACGAGCAGTACTTC. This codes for CASSYGPSSYEQYF.

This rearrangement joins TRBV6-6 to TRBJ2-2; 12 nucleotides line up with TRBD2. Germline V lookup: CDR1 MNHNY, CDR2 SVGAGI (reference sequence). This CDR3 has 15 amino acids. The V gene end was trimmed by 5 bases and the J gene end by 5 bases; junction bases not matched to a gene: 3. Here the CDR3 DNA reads TGTGCCAGCAGTGTTGGACTAGCGGGAACCGGGGAGCTGTTTTTT. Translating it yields CASSVGLAGTGELFF.

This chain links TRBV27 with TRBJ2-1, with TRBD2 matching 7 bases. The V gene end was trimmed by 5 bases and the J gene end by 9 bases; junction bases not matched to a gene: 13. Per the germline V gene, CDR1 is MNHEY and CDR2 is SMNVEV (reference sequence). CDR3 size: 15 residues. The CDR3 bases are TGTGCCAGCAGTCTTCGGACTAGAACTAGTGGTGAGCAGTTCTTC. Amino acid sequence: CASSLRTRTSGEQFF.

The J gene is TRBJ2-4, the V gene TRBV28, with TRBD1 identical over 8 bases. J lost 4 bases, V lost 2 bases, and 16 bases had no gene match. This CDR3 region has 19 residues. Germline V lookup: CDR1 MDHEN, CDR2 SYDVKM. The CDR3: CASSLIAAWTGPSKNIQYF. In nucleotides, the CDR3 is TGTGCCAGCAGTTTAATTGCCGCCTGGACAGGGCCCTCAAAAAACATTCAGTACTTC.

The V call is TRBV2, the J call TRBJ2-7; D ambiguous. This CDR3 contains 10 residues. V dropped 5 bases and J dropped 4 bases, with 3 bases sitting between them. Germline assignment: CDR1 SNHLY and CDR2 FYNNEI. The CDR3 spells CASSQYEQYF. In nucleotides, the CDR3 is TGTGCCAGCAGTCAATACGAGCAGTACTTC.